The clone carrying this T cell receptor beta chain was detected once. As processed by the authors: The authors estimated nucleated cell counts from reference gene primer amplification. Profiling relied on immunoSEQ multiplex PCR, and the TCRdb table lists in-frame clones only, not all of them. V, J and clone size reflect that table, while D and trimming were determined from the DNA. The table has roughly 110,000 clones, about 89% seen once. The sample is drawn from a study of blood T cell repertoires in COVID-19. Overall study context: Researchers got acute and convalescent COVID-19 samples from the United States, Italy and Spain. PBMCs, B-cell-depleted T cells, or T cells were the source of the cDNA or gDNA that made up the material.

Sequencing was carried out using peripheral blood. The sequence was collected from a man between 40 and 49 years old with active or convalescent COVID-19.

This chain's CDR3 is CASSPYQGTEAFF. In DNA, the CDR3 is TGTGCCAGCTCACCCTACCAGGGCACTGAAGCTTTCTTT. J is TRBJ1-1 and V is TRBV18, with D possibly being TRBD1 (5 bases). Per germline, CDR1 KGHSH and CDR2 LQKENI. With 3 bases removed from V and 4 bases from J, the gap between germline ends came to 9 bases. The CDR3 spans 13 residues.